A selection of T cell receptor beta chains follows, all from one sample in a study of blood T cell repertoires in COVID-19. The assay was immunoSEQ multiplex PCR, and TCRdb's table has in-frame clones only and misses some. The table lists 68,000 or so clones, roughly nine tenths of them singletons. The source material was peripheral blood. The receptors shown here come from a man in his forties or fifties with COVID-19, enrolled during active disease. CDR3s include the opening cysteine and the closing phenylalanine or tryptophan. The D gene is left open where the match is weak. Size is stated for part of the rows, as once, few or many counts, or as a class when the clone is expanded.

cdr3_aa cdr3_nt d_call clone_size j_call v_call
CASSYLTENTEAFF TGTGCCAGCAGTTACCTGACAGAGAACACTGAAGCTTTCTTT . few TRBJ1-1 TRBV6-5
CASSLDTGGPDTQYF TGTGCCAGCAGCTTAGATACAGGGGGCCCAGATACGCAGTATTTT TRBD1 . TRBJ2-3 TRBV7-3
CASSTDIRNQPQHF TGTGCCAGTAGTACAGATATTCGCAATCAGCCCCAGCATTTT . few TRBJ1-5 TRBV19
CASSKRTGGIYEQYF TGTGCCAGCAGTAAAAGGACAGGGGGGATCTACGAGCAGTACTTC TRBD1 . TRBJ2-7 TRBV6-5
CASSLGGPYEQYF TGTGCCAGCAGTTTAGGGGGCCCCTACGAGCAGTACTTC . . TRBJ2-7 TRBV12-3/TRBV12-4
CASSFGQGNTEAFF TGCGCCAGCAGCTTCGGACAGGGTAACACTGAAGCTTTCTTT TRBD1 . TRBJ1-1 TRBV5-1
CASSVGNSGGEKLFF TGTGCCAGCAGCGTAGGTAATTCGGGTGGTGAAAAACTGTTTTTT . . TRBJ1-4 TRBV9
CATSRATSGGLRETQYF TGTGCCACCAGCAGGGCAACTAGCGGGGGGCTTAGGGAGACCCAGTACTTC TRBD2 once TRBJ2-5 TRBV15
CASSLALPPLHF TGTGCCAGCAGTTTAGCCCTCCCTCCCCTCCACTTT . . TRBJ1-6 TRBV12-3/TRBV12-4
CASSFRDTRGYTF TGTGCCAGCAGTTTTCGGGACACCCGGGGCTACACCTTC . . TRBJ1-2 TRBV27
CASSLVSGETDTQYF TGTGCCAGCAGCTTAGTTTCGGGGGAAACAGATACGCAGTATTTT . . TRBJ2-3 TRBV7-9
CASSLLQGADTEAFF TGTGCCAGCAGTCTATTACAGGGGGCAGACACTGAAGCTTTCTTT TRBD1 . TRBJ1-1 TRBV6-5
CTSSHDLLRTSPNSPLHF TGCACCAGCAGCCATGACCTGCTCAGGACAAGCCCTAATTCACCCCTCCACTTT . once TRBJ1-6 TRBV1
CASSQDPSGGGTGELFF TGCGCCAGCAGCCAAGATCCATCCGGCGGAGGGACCGGGGAGCTGTTTTTT . . TRBJ2-2 TRBV4-1
CASSLGQGSEKLFF TGCGCCAGCAGCTTGGGACAGGGGAGTGAAAAACTGTTTTTT TRBD1 . TRBJ1-4 TRBV5-1
CALRSGLHFSGNTIYF TGTGCCTTGCGATCTGGGCTACACTTCTCTGGAAACACCATATATTTT . . TRBJ1-3 TRBV30
CASTWEGFGYTF TGTGCCAGCACCTGGGAGGGGTTCGGCTACACCTTC . . TRBJ1-2 TRBV28
CASSEATGSQPQHF TGTGCCAGCAGTGAAGCTACAGGGAGTCAGCCCCAGCATTTT . . TRBJ1-5 TRBV6-1
CASNGGGAWEQFF TGTGCCAGTAACGGCGGGGGGGCCTGGGAGCAGTTCTTC TRBD2 . TRBJ2-1 TRBV19
CARRKSSGNTIYF TGTGCCAGACGTAAGAGCTCTGGAAACACCATATATTTT . few TRBJ1-3 TRBV2